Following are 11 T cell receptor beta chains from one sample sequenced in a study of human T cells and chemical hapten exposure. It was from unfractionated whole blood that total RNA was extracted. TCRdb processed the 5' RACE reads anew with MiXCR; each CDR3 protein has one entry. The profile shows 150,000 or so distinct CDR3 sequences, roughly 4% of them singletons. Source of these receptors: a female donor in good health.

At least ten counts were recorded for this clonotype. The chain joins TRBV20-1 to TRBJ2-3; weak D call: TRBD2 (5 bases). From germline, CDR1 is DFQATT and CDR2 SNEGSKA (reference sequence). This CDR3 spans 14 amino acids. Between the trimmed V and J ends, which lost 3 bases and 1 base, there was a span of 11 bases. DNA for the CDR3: TGCAGTGCTAGTGGGCGGGCGGGCACAGATACGCAGTATTTT. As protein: CSASGRAGTDTQYF.

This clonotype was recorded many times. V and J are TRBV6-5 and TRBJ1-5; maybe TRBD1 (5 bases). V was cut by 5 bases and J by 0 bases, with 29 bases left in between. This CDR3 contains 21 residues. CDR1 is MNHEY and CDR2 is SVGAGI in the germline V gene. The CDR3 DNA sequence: TGTGCCAGCAGTGACCCCTCCACCAGGGACCGCGGGTATGGTAGCAATCAGCCCCAGCATTTT. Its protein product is CASSDPSTRDRGYGSNQPQHF.

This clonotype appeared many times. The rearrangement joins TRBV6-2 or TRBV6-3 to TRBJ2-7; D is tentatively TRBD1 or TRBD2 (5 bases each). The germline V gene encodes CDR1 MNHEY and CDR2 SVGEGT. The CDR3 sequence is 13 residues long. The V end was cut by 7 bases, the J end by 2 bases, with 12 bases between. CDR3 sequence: CASMTGRPYEQYF. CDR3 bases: TGTGCCAGCATGACGGGACGGCCCTACGAGCAGTACTTC.

The CDR3 DNA is TGCGCCCCAGGGTTCACCGGGGAGCTGTTTTTT. This encodes CAPGFTGELFF. V gene TRBV23-1 combines with J gene TRBJ2-2; tentatively, D is TRBD1 (5 bases). TRBV23-1 is an ORF for which the function is uncertain. The CDR3 sequence is 11 residues long. Trimming stripped 11 bases from V and 4 bases from J, with 8 bases between.

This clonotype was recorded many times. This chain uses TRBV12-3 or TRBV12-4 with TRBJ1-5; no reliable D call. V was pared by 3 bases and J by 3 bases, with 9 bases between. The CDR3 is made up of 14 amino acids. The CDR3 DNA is TGTGCCAGCAGTTTGTCAGGAACCAATCAGCCCCAGCATTTT. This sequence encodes CASSLSGTNQPQHF.

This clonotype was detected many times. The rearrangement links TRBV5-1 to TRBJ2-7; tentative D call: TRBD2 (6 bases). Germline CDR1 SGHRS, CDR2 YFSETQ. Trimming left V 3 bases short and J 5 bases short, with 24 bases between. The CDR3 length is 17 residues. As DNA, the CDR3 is TGCGCCAGCAGCTCCAAGGAGGGACTTAGCGACTTCCACGAGCAGTACTTC. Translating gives CASSSKEGLSDFHEQYF.

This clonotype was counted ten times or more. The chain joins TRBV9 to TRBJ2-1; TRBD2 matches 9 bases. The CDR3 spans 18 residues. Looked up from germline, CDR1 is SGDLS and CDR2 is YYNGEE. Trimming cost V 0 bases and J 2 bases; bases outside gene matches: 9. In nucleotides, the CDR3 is TGTGCCAGCAGCGTAGCTGTATGGCGGGGGGGTGCCTACAATGAGCAGTTCTTC. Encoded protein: CASSVAVWRGGAYNEQFF.

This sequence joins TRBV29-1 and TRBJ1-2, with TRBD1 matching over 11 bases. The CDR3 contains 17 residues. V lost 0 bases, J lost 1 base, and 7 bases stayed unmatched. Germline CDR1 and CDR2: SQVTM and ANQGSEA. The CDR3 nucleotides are TGCAGCGTTGAAGATCCCGGACAGGGGGCTGATAACTATGGCTACACCTTC. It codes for CSVEDPGQGADNYGYTF.

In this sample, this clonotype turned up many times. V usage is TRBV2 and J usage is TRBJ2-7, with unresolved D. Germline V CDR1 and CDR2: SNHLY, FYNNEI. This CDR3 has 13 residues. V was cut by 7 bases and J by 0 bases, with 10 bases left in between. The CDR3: CASKPLPSYEQYF. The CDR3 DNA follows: TGTGCCAGCAAGCCGCTGCCCTCCTACGAGCAGTACTTC. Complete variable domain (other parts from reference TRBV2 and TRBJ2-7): EPEVTQTPSHQVTQMGQEVILRCVPISNHLYFYWYRQILGQKVEFLVSFYNNEISEKSEIFDDQFSVERPDGSNFTLKIRSTKLEDSAMYFCASKPLPSYEQYFGPGTRLTVT.

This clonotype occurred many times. This chain's CDR3 is CASNQGLNSYEQYF. The CDR3, as DNA: TGTGCCAGCAACCAGGGACTAAACTCCTACGAGCAGTACTTC. V is TRBV6-1 and J is TRBJ2-7; 7 bases fit TRBD2. This CDR3 spans 14 amino acids. The ends lost 7 bases at V and 0 bases at J; junction bases unmatched: 6. Germline assignment: CDR1 MNHNS and CDR2 SASEGT.

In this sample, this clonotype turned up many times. CDR3 DNA: TGTGCCAGCAGTCCTGGGACAGTCCATTGGGGCACTGAAGCTTTCTTT. Translating gives CASSPGTVHWGTEAFF. The chain combines TRBV12-3 or TRBV12-4 with TRBJ1-1, with 7 bases lining up with TRBD1. The CDR3 runs 16 residues. V dropped 5 bases and J dropped 4; count of bases not matched to a gene: 13.